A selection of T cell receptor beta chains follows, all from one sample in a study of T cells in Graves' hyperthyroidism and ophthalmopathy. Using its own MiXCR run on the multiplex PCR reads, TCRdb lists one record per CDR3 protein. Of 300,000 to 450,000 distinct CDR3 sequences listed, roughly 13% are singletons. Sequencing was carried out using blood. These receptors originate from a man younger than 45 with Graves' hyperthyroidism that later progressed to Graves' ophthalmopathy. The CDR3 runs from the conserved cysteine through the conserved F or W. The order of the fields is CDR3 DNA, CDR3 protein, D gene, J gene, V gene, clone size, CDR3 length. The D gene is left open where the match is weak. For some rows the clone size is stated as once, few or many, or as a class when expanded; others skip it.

cdr3_nt: TGTGCCAGCAACGAGGTAGGGTCAGGGGGCCCGAACACTGAAGCTTTCTTT; cdr3_aa: CASNEVGSGGPNTEAFF; d_call: TRBD1; j_call: TRBJ1-1; v_call: TRBV27; clone_size: many; cdr3_length: 17
cdr3_nt: TGTGCCAGCAGTTTAACAGGGGAGCTCTCCTATGGCTACACCTTC; cdr3_aa: CASSLTGELSYGYTF; d_call: TRBD1; j_call: TRBJ1-2; v_call: TRBV28; clone_size: .; cdr3_length: 15
cdr3_nt: TGTGCCTGGAGTGTAGGGCTGATCTACGAGCAGTACTTC; cdr3_aa: CAWSVGLIYEQYF; d_call: .; j_call: TRBJ2-7; v_call: TRBV30; clone_size: many; cdr3_length: 13
cdr3_nt: TGTGCCAGCAGCGGGATAGCGGGGGGATATACGCAGTATTTT; cdr3_aa: CASSGIAGGYTQYF; d_call: TRBD2; j_call: TRBJ2-3; v_call: TRBV9; clone_size: many; cdr3_length: 14
cdr3_nt: TGTGCCAGCAGCAGGCAGCGCCTGAGATGGGCCCAGCATTTT; cdr3_aa: CASSRQRLRWAQHF; d_call: .; j_call: TRBJ1-5; v_call: TRBV28; clone_size: many; cdr3_length: 14
cdr3_nt: TGTGCCAGCAGTTTCCCGACTGGAAACACCATATATTTT; cdr3_aa: CASSFPTGNTIYF; d_call: .; j_call: TRBJ1-3; v_call: TRBV28; clone_size: many; cdr3_length: 13
cdr3_nt: TGTGCCAGCAGCCAACGGGACAGGCGTGACAATGAGCAGTTCTTC; cdr3_aa: CASSQRDRRDNEQFF; d_call: TRBD1; j_call: TRBJ2-1; v_call: TRBV28; clone_size: many; cdr3_length: 15
cdr3_nt: TGTGCCAGCAGCCTCCATGGGAGACAGGCCCGAATGCCCTTAGGTTCACCCCTCCACTTT; cdr3_aa: CASSLHGRQARMPLGSPLHF; d_call: .; j_call: TRBJ1-6; v_call: TRBV7-2; clone_size: .; cdr3_length: 20
cdr3_nt: TGCGCCAGCAGCCCCGCCAGGGATACAGATACGCAGTATTTT; cdr3_aa: CASSPARDTDTQYF; d_call: .; j_call: TRBJ2-3; v_call: TRBV5-1; clone_size: many; cdr3_length: 14
cdr3_nt: TGTGCTAGCAGCTTAGGGCCGGGGTTCGAGCAGTACTTC; cdr3_aa: CASSLGPGFEQYF; d_call: .; j_call: TRBJ2-7; v_call: TRBV7-7; clone_size: many; cdr3_length: 13
cdr3_nt: TGCAGTGCCACTAGCGGGGGGGCATCAGAGACCCAGTACTTC; cdr3_aa: CSATSGGASETQYF; d_call: TRBD2; j_call: TRBJ2-5; v_call: TRBV20-1; clone_size: many; cdr3_length: 14
cdr3_nt: TGTGCCAGCAGCCCCGTCCCGGGCCCTAACTATGGCTACACCTTC; cdr3_aa: CASSPVPGPNYGYTF; d_call: .; j_call: TRBJ1-2; v_call: TRBV16; clone_size: many; cdr3_length: 15
cdr3_nt: TGTGCCAGCAGCTTTAATAGCGGGGGGCGGGGAGAGACCCAGTACTTC; cdr3_aa: CASSFNSGGRGETQYF; d_call: TRBD2; j_call: TRBJ2-5; v_call: TRBV11-2; clone_size: many; cdr3_length: 16
cdr3_nt: TGTGCCAGCAGCTTAGGGTGGGGACAGGGCTTTTTTGGGGACACTGAAGCTTTCTTT; cdr3_aa: CASSLGWGQGFFGDTEAFF; d_call: TRBD1; j_call: TRBJ1-1; v_call: TRBV11-2; clone_size: many; cdr3_length: 19
cdr3_nt: TGTGCCAGCAGTTTAGGGCGGGCCTACGAGCAGTACTTC; cdr3_aa: CASSLGRAYEQYF; d_call: .; j_call: TRBJ2-7; v_call: TRBV12-3/TRBV12-4; clone_size: many; cdr3_length: 13
cdr3_nt: TGTGCCAGCAGTCACCAAGGGGAGGGCAACAATGAGCAGTTCTTC; cdr3_aa: CASSHQGEGNNEQFF; d_call: TRBD2; j_call: TRBJ2-1; v_call: TRBV27; clone_size: many; cdr3_length: 15
cdr3_nt: TGCGCCAGCAGCTTAAATCCGAGCACCGGGGAGCTGTTTTTT; cdr3_aa: CASSLNPSTGELFF; d_call: .; j_call: TRBJ2-2; v_call: TRBV5-1; clone_size: many; cdr3_length: 14
cdr3_nt: TGCGCCAGCAGCCAAGGTTCGGTCAGCACAGATACGCAGTATTTT; cdr3_aa: CASSQGSVSTDTQYF; d_call: .; j_call: TRBJ2-3; v_call: TRBV4-1; clone_size: few; cdr3_length: 15
cdr3_nt: TGTGCCAGCAGTTACGTGACCGGACTAGCCGAGACCCAGTACTTC; cdr3_aa: CASSYVTGLAETQYF; d_call: TRBD2; j_call: TRBJ2-5; v_call: TRBV27; clone_size: many; cdr3_length: 15
cdr3_nt: TGTGCCAGCATCCAAGACAGGGCGTCCACTGAAGCTTTCTTT; cdr3_aa: CASIQDRASTEAFF; d_call: TRBD1; j_call: TRBJ1-1; v_call: TRBV6-1; clone_size: many; cdr3_length: 14
cdr3_nt: TGTGCCAGCAGTTCTTCAGGGGGTTCGGACACTGAAGCTTTCTTT; cdr3_aa: CASSSSGGSDTEAFF; d_call: TRBD1; j_call: TRBJ1-1; v_call: TRBV6-1; clone_size: many; cdr3_length: 15
cdr3_nt: TGTGCCAGCAGCTTTGCGGGGGATGCCTACGAGCAGTACTTC; cdr3_aa: CASSFAGDAYEQYF; d_call: TRBD2; j_call: TRBJ2-7; v_call: TRBV5-6; clone_size: many; cdr3_length: 14
cdr3_nt: TGTGCCAGCAGCTTAGAGGGGCCGACAAGATCACCCCTCCACTTT; cdr3_aa: CASSLEGPTRSPLHF; d_call: .; j_call: TRBJ1-6; v_call: TRBV7-2; clone_size: many; cdr3_length: 15
cdr3_nt: TGTGCCAGCAGTGACTATCCCGCCAATGAGCAGTTCTTC; cdr3_aa: CASSDYPANEQFF; d_call: .; j_call: TRBJ2-1; v_call: TRBV2; clone_size: many; cdr3_length: 13
cdr3_nt: TGTGCCAGCAGCCGGGTAGGGGGCGGCTACAATGAGCAGTTCTTC; cdr3_aa: CASSRVGGGYNEQFF; d_call: TRBD1; j_call: TRBJ2-1; v_call: TRBV7-2; clone_size: many; cdr3_length: 15
cdr3_nt: TGTGCCAGCAGTGAGGGCCACTACTATGGCTACACCTTC; cdr3_aa: CASSEGHYYGYTF; d_call: .; j_call: TRBJ1-2; v_call: TRBV6-1; clone_size: .; cdr3_length: 13
cdr3_nt: TGCAGTGCTGTCCGGGACAGGGGTTTAGGAGATACGCAGTATTTT; cdr3_aa: CSAVRDRGLGDTQYF; d_call: TRBD1; j_call: TRBJ2-3; v_call: TRBV20-1; clone_size: few; cdr3_length: 15
cdr3_nt: TGTGCCAGCAGCGATAGCGGGGGGGCCACGGAGACCCAGTACTTC; cdr3_aa: CASSDSGGATETQYF; d_call: TRBD2; j_call: TRBJ2-5; v_call: TRBV6-1; clone_size: few; cdr3_length: 15
cdr3_nt: TGTGCCAGCAGTTCCGGGGGGGCCAAAGATACGCAGTATTTT; cdr3_aa: CASSSGGAKDTQYF; d_call: TRBD2; j_call: TRBJ2-3; v_call: TRBV28; clone_size: few; cdr3_length: 14
cdr3_nt: TGTGCCAGCAGCTTAATGACTATGGAGACCCAGTACTTC; cdr3_aa: CASSLMTMETQYF; d_call: .; j_call: TRBJ2-5; v_call: TRBV7-9; clone_size: many; cdr3_length: 13
cdr3_nt: TGTGCCAGTAGCTCGGAGACGGCTTACTATGGCTACACCTTC; cdr3_aa: CASSSETAYYGYTF; d_call: .; j_call: TRBJ1-2; v_call: TRBV19; clone_size: many; cdr3_length: 14
cdr3_nt: TGCAGTGCTCAGGGTTTCAGCAATCAGCCCCAGCATTTT; cdr3_aa: CSAQGFSNQPQHF; d_call: .; j_call: TRBJ1-5; v_call: TRBV20-1; clone_size: many; cdr3_length: 13
cdr3_nt: TGTGCCAGCAGTTACGGTGGACTAGCGGGGGGAGAGCAGTTCTTC; cdr3_aa: CASSYGGLAGGEQFF; d_call: TRBD2; j_call: TRBJ2-1; v_call: TRBV6-5; clone_size: .; cdr3_length: 15
cdr3_nt: TGTGCCAGCTCCTTGACAGGGGGCGATGAAAAACTGTTTTTT; cdr3_aa: CASSLTGGDEKLFF; d_call: TRBD1; j_call: TRBJ1-4; v_call: TRBV6-1; clone_size: .; cdr3_length: 14